Listed below are T cell receptor beta chains from one sample, sequenced in a study of shared clonotypes between healthy human individuals. Assay: immunoSEQ multiplex PCR; the TCRdb copy retains only in-frame clones and omits some. Here the sample spans 400,000 to 500,000 clones, about 79% being singletons. Sequencing input: PBMCs. These receptors all come from a woman in her thirties or forties in good health. Some clones in this sample may be carry-over from other donors' samples. Both conserved end residues are part of each CDR3. Each record gives: D gene, clone size, J gene, V gene, CDR3 protein, CDR3 DNA. D genes are given only for firm matches. Rows give clone size only sometimes, using once, few, many, or a class for an expanded clone.

>NA|NA|TRBJ2-2|TRBV2
CASRRLITGELFF
TGTGCCAGCCGCCGCCTTATTACCGGGGAGCTGTTTTTT
>TRBD1|NA|TRBJ2-5|TRBV5-1
CASSLTGGEETQYF
TGCGCCAGCAGCTTGACAGGGGGCGAAGAGACCCAGTACTTC
>NA|NA|TRBJ2-7|TRBV2
CASSPGFYEQYF
TGTGCCAGCTCACCCGGATTTTACGAGCAGTACTTC
>NA|NA|TRBJ1-2|TRBV27
CASSSRWTGVGYTF
TGTGCCAGCAGTTCGCGTTGGACCGGTGTAGGCTACACCTTC
>NA|many|TRBJ2-7|TRBV4-3
CASRRDLNSEQYF
TGCGCCAGCAGAAGGGACCTCAATTCCGAGCAGTACTTC
>NA|NA|TRBJ1-5|TRBV7-2
CASSLSGDQPQHF
TGTGCCAGCAGCTTAAGCGGGGATCAGCCCCAGCATTTT
>NA|once|TRBJ2-7|TRBV2
CASSEEGGSEDEQYF
TGTGCCAGCAGTGAAGAGGGGGGGAGTGAGGACGAGCAGTACTTC
>TRBD1|NA|TRBJ1-4|TRBV13
CASSKDRDEKLFF
TGTGCCAGCAGCAAGGACAGGGACGAAAAACTGTTTTTT
>NA|NA|TRBJ1-3|TRBV7-2
CASSLSRGTGNTIYF
TGTGCCAGCAGCTTATCTCGGGGGACTGGAAACACCATATATTTT
>TRBD1|NA|TRBJ2-3|TRBV6-1
CASSRQGSTDTQYF
TGTGCCAGCAGTCGACAGGGAAGCACAGATACGCAGTATTTT
>NA|NA|TRBJ2-3|TRBV20-1
CSAGWLGAQYF
TGCAGTGCCGGGTGGCTCGGGGCGCAGTATTTT
>NA|NA|TRBJ2-3|TRBV10-3
CATSLGRSTDTQYF
TGTGCCACCAGCCTCGGTAGGAGCACAGATACGCAGTATTTT
>NA|NA|TRBJ2-7|TRBV7-7
CASSPRTGPYEQYF
TGTGCCAGCAGCCCAAGGACTGGTCCTTACGAGCAGTACTTC
>NA|NA|TRBJ1-1|TRBV4-1
CASSQVGEFTEAFF
TGCGCCAGCAGCCAAGTAGGAGAGTTCACTGAAGCTTTCTTT
>NA|NA|TRBJ2-1|TRBV18
CASSQGQDNEQFF
TGTGCCAGCTCGCAGGGACAAGACAATGAGCAGTTCTTC
>NA|NA|TRBJ1-5|TRBV6-1
CASSELGLGPQHF
TGTGCCAGCAGTGAATTGGGTTTGGGGCCCCAGCATTTT
>TRBD2|NA|TRBJ2-1|TRBV9
CASSVEGLAGDEQFF
TGTGCCAGCAGCGTAGAGGGACTAGCGGGAGATGAGCAGTTCTTC
>TRBD1|NA|TRBJ2-7|TRBV6-6
CASSPFGQGTLEQYF
TGTGCCAGCAGCCCTTTTGGACAGGGGACGCTCGAGCAGTACTTC
>TRBD1|NA|TRBJ2-7|TRBV15
CATSTLQGAPYEQYF
TGTGCCACCAGCACGCTACAGGGGGCCCCCTACGAGCAGTACTTC
>TRBD2|NA|TRBJ2-7|TRBV28
CASKISGTSGRGEQYF
TGTGCCAGCAAGATATCCGGGACTAGCGGGAGAGGGGAGCAGTACTTC
>TRBD2|NA|TRBJ2-2|TRBV4-1
CASSQESPGRVGGELFF
TGCGCCAGCAGCCAAGAATCTCCCGGGAGGGTTGGCGGGGAGCTGTTTTTT
>TRBD2|NA|TRBJ2-2|TRBV7-2
CASSLRVSGSFSGELFF
TGTGCCAGCAGCTTACGCGTTAGCGGGAGTTTCAGCGGGGAGCTGTTTTTT
>TRBD2|NA|TRBJ2-1|TRBV2
CASSYTSGRNEQFF
TGTGCCAGCAGTTATACTAGCGGGAGGAATGAGCAGTTCTTC
>TRBD2|once|TRBJ2-3|TRBV30
CAWRRGRLADYSTDTQYF
TGTGCCTGGAGGCGGGGTCGACTAGCGGATTATAGCACAGATACGCAGTATTTT
>NA|many|TRBJ2-6|TRBV28
CASISPWGANVLTF
TGTGCCAGCATCTCCCCGTGGGGGGCCAACGTCCTGACTTTC
>NA|NA|TRBJ2-5|TRBV18
CASSPRTKEETQYF
TGTGCCAGCTCACCAAGGACAAAAGAAGAGACCCAGTACTTC
>NA|NA|TRBJ2-2|TRBV6-4
CELFGGNTGELFF
TGTGAGCTTTTTGGGGGAAACACCGGGGAGCTGTTTTTT
>NA|few|TRBJ1-3|TRBV7-9
CASSSQTAPGNTIYF
TGTGCCAGCAGCTCTCAGACGGCTCCTGGAAACACCATATATTTT
>TRBD2|NA|TRBJ2-1|TRBV7-2
CASSLGLAGAPYNEQFF
TGTGCCAGCAGCCTGGGACTAGCGGGAGCTCCTTACAATGAGCAGTTCTTC
>TRBD2|few|TRBJ2-7|TRBV5-1
CASSLNGNLAGVGPTYEQYF
TGCGCCAGCAGCTTGAACGGTAATCTAGCGGGAGTAGGGCCCACCTACGAGCAGTACTTC
>TRBD1|NA|TRBJ2-2|TRBV5-1
CASSLVGGPNTGELFF
TGCGCCAGCAGCTTGGTAGGGGGCCCTAACACCGGGGAGCTGTTTTTT
>TRBD1|NA|TRBJ2-7|TRBV6-1
CAGMGTGTYEQYF
TGTGCCGGCATGGGGACAGGGACCTACGAGCAGTACTTC
>NA|NA|TRBJ1-2|TRBV4-1
CASSQVGGRIYGYTF
TGCGCCAGCAGCCAAGTGGGGGGGCGTATCTATGGCTACACCTTC
>TRBD1|NA|TRBJ2-2|TRBV9
CASSVEGQGTGELFF
TGTGCCAGCAGCGTAGAAGGACAGGGGACCGGGGAGCTGTTTTTT
>NA|NA|TRBJ2-1|TRBV4-1
CASSQTSLPYNEQFF
TGCGCCAGCAGCCAGACCTCCCTACCATACAATGAGCAGTTCTTC
>NA|NA|TRBJ1-3|TRBV5-6
CASSLINSGNTIYF
TGTGCCAGCAGCTTGATCAACTCTGGAAACACCATATATTTT
>NA|NA|TRBJ1-3|TRBV6-1
CASSKGGNTIYF
TGTGCCAGCAGTAAAGGTGGAAACACCATATATTTT
>TRBD1|NA|TRBJ1-5|TRBV19
CASSQGQFNQPQHF
TGTGCCAGTAGCCAGGGACAGTTCAATCAGCCCCAGCATTTT
>NA|NA|TRBJ2-2|TRBV10-3
CAISESAGWGTGELFF
TGTGCCATCAGTGAGTCGGCAGGGTGGGGCACCGGGGAGCTGTTTTTT
>TRBD2|NA|TRBJ2-5|TRBV7-2
CASRWTSDQETQYF
TGTGCCAGCCGATGGACTAGCGATCAAGAGACCCAGTACTTC